The rows below give T cell receptor beta chains drawn from one sample of a study of T cell responses to AZD1222 COVID-19 vaccine. The method was immunoSEQ multiplex PCR; TCRdb's version includes in-frame clones alone and lacks a portion of them. Of about 190,000 clones listed, more than 75% are singletons. The sequenced sample was peripheral blood, obtained on day 0 of AZD1222 vaccination. The receptor source for this set is an adult in good health. Both conserved end residues are part of each CDR3. D genes are given only for firm matches. A clone size is listed for some rows: how often the clone was seen (once, few, many), or a class if it is expanded.

v_call	clone_size	d_call	j_call	cdr3_aa	cdr3_nt
TRBV5-5	few	.	TRBJ1-5	CASSLRSASNQPQHF	TGTGCCAGCAGCTTGAGGTCCGCTAGCAATCAGCCCCAGCATTTT
TRBV20-1	once	.	TRBJ2-7	CSASKAGGYSEQYF	TGCAGTGCTAGTAAGGCAGGGGGGTATTCCGAGCAGTACTTC
TRBV15	.	.	TRBJ2-4	CATSGWSGQNVAKNIQYF	TGTGCCACCAGCGGGTGGTCGGGGCAGAATGTAGCCAAAAACATTCAGTACTTC
TRBV7-2	.	.	TRBJ1-2	CASSLETVSSYGYTF	TGTGCCAGCAGCTTAGAGACAGTATCCTCCTATGGCTACACCTTC
TRBV28	.	TRBD1	TRBJ2-2	CASSHRGTGGRNTGELFF	TGTGCCAGCAGCCATCGAGGGACAGGGGGAAGAAACACCGGGGAGCTGTTTTTT
TRBV10-3	.	.	TRBJ1-3	CAISAQANSGNTIYF	TGTGCCATCAGCGCCCAGGCTAACTCTGGAAACACCATATATTTT
TRBV2	few	TRBD1	TRBJ2-7	CASSEAPQGARTYEQYF	TGTGCCAGCAGTGAAGCGCCCCAGGGGGCCAGAACCTACGAGCAGTACTTC
TRBV5-1	.	TRBD1	TRBJ1-1	CASSLGQGAGGTEAFF	TGCGCCAGCAGCTTGGGACAGGGGGCTGGGGGCACTGAAGCTTTCTTT
TRBV7-2	.	TRBD2	TRBJ2-7	CASSLRLAGGPYEQYF	TGTGCCAGCAGCCTGAGACTAGCGGGAGGACCCTACGAGCAGTACTTC
TRBV2	.	.	TRBJ1-1	CASSENRGVRGEGTEAFF	TGTGCCAGCAGTGAAAACCGCGGGGTGCGGGGAGAGGGCACTGAAGCTTTCTTT
TRBV18	.	.	TRBJ1-2	CASQRGVFGTGYTF	TGTGCCAGCCAAAGGGGTGTTTTTGGTACAGGCTACACCTTC
TRBV5-1	.	.	TRBJ2-1	CASSSDRDKPTSYNEQFF	TGCGCCAGCAGCTCTGACCGGGACAAACCCACTTCCTACAATGAGCAGTTCTTC
TRBV11-1	.	.	TRBJ1-1	CASSLTANTEAFF	TGTGCCAGCAGCTTAACAGCGAACACTGAAGCTTTCTTT
TRBV28	.	.	TRBJ2-1	CASSIDSNEQFF	TGTGCCAGCAGTATAGACTCCAATGAGCAGTTCTTC
TRBV19	.	.	TRBJ2-7	CASSIGGPAGRGSYEQYF	TGTGCCAGTAGTATAGGCGGACCCGCAGGCAGGGGCTCCTACGAGCAGTACTTC
TRBV28	.	.	TRBJ2-7	CASSLRGIFYEQYF	TGTGCCAGCAGTTTAAGGGGGATTTTCTACGAGCAGTACTTC
TRBV5-4	.	.	TRBJ1-3	CASSLERHGNTIYF	TGTGCCAGCAGCTTGGAGAGACACGGAAACACCATATATTTT
TRBV6-1	.	TRBD1	TRBJ1-5	CASSEDRGRDQPQHF	TGTGCCAGCAGTGAAGACAGGGGGCGAGATCAGCCCCAGCATTTT
TRBV28	.	.	TRBJ2-2	CASSVTFLRAGELFF	TGTGCCAGCAGTGTCACCTTTTTGAGGGCAGGGGAGCTGTTTTTT
TRBV2	few	.	TRBJ2-6	CASSERGSSGANVLTF	TGTGCCAGCAGTGAAAGGGGGAGCTCTGGGGCCAACGTCCTGACTTTC
TRBV7-3	.	TRBD1	TRBJ1-5	CASSVTGEVNQPQHF	TGTGCCAGCAGCGTCACAGGGGAAGTCAATCAGCCCCAGCATTTT
TRBV7-2	.	TRBD1	TRBJ1-4	CASSQQGTLNEKLFF	TGTGCCAGCAGCCAACAGGGGACCCTTAATGAAAAACTGTTTTTT
TRBV27	.	TRBD1	TRBJ1-6	CASSLSRTGSNSPLHF	TGTGCCAGCAGTTTATCTCGGACAGGTAGCAATTCACCCCTCCACTTT
TRBV6-5	.	TRBD1	TRBJ1-1	CASSRTGLDTEAFF	TGTGCCAGCAGCCGGACAGGGTTGGACACTGAAGCTTTCTTT
TRBV25-1	few	.	TRBJ1-1	CASSGQANTEAFF	TGTGCCAGCAGTGGACAGGCGAACACTGAAGCTTTCTTT
TRBV11-1	.	TRBD1	TRBJ1-1	CASSPVTGVGTEAFF	TGTGCCAGCAGCCCGGTCACAGGGGTGGGCACTGAAGCTTTCTTT
TRBV5-1	.	.	TRBJ2-5	CAIPLSKRRGRETQYF	TGCGCCATCCCCTTGTCTAAGCGGAGAGGCAGAGAGACCCAGTACTTC
TRBV29-1	.	.	TRBJ1-1	CSGKTDRNTEAFF	TGCAGCGGGAAAACGGACCGGAACACTGAAGCTTTCTTT
TRBV12-3/TRBV12-4	.	.	TRBJ1-2	CASLTALYGYTF	TGTGCCAGCTTAACGGCCCTATATGGCTACACCTTC